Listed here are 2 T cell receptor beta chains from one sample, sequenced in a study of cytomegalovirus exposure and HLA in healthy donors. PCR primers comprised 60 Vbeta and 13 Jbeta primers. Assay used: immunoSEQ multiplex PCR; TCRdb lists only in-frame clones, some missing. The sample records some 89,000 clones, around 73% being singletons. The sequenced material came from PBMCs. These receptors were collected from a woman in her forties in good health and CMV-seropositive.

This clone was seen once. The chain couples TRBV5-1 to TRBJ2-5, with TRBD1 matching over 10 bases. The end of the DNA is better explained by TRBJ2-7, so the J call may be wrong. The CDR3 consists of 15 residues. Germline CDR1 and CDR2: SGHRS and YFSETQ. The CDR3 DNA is TGCGCCAGCAGCGGAAAGACAGGGGGCAGTGGCGAGCAGTACTTC. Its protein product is CASSGKTGGSGEQYF.

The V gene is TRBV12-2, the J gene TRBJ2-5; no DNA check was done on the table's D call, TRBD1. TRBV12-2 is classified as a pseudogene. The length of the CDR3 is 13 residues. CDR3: CASRLARAETQYF. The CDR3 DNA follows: TGTGCAAGTCGCTTAGCCAGGGCAGAGACCCAGTACTTC.